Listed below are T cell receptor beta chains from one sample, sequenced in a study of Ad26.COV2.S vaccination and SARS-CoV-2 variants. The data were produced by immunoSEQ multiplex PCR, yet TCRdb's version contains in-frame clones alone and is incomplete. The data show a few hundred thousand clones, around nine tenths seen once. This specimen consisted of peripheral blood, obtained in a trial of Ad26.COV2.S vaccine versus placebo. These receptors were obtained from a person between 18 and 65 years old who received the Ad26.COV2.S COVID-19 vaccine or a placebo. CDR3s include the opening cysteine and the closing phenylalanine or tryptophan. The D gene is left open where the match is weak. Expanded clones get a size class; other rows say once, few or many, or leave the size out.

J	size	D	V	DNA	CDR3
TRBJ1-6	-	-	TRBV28	TGTGCCACCACCCGGGGAACCTATAATTCACCCCTCCACTTT	CATTRGTYNSPLHF
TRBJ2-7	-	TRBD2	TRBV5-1	TGCGCCAGCAGCTTGTCGGCTAGCGGGGGAGCTGCCGGGTACGAGCAGTACTTC	CASSLSASGGAAGYEQYF
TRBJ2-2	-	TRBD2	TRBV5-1	TGCGCCAGCCATCCGGGACTAGTCATGAACACCGGGGAGCTGTTTTTT	CASHPGLVMNTGELFF
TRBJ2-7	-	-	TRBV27	TGTGCCAGCAGTCCGTCGACCCGCCAAACCTACGAGCAGTACTTC	CASSPSTRQTYEQYF
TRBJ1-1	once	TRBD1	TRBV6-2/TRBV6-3	TGTGCCAGCAGTCTTTTACAGGGGAGCACTGAAGCTTTCTTT	CASSLLQGSTEAFF
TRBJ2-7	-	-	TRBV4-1	TGCGCCAGCAGCCAAGAACGCTGGGACGAGCAGTACTTC	CASSQERWDEQYF
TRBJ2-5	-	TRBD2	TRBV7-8	TGTGCCAGCAGCCGAAGCGGGGGGCTTCGAGAGACCCAGTACTTC	CASSRSGGLRETQYF
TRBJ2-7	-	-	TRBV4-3	TGCGCCAGCAGCCAAGACTCTGGGACGGTCTCCTACGAGCAGTACTTC	CASSQDSGTVSYEQYF
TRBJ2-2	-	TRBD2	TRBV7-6	TGTGCCAGCAGCCTGGGAGTGATAGCGGGGGGGCTGAGCACCGGGGAGCTGTTTTTT	CASSLGVIAGGLSTGELFF
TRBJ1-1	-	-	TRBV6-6	TGTGCCAGCACCTTCGGTCCGAACACTGAAGCTTTCTTT	CASTFGPNTEAFF
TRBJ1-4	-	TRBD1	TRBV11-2	TGTGCCAGCAGCTTAACAGGGGGGAGAACTAATGAAAAACTGTTTTTT	CASSLTGGRTNEKLFF
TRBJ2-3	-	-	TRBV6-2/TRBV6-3	TGTGCCAGCAGCCCTCAAAGACACCCCACAGATACGCAGTATTTT	CASSPQRHPTDTQYF
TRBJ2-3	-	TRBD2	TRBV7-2	TGTGCCAGCATCCTAGGGACTAGCGGGGGGGCAGATACGCAGTATTTT	CASILGTSGGADTQYF
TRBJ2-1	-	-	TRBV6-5	TGTGCCAGCGGACGAGCGGACTCCTACAATGAGCAGTTCTTC	CASGRADSYNEQFF
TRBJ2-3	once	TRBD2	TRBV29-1	TGCAGCGTTGAAGCTAGCGGGGGGGTGGGTACGCAGTATTTT	CSVEASGGVGTQYF
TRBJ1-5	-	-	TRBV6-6	TGTGCCAGCACCTCCAAGGTTACCGGGTCTCAGCCCCAGCATTTT	CASTSKVTGSQPQHF
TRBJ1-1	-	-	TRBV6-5	TGTGCCAGCAGTTACTCCTACAGGAACACTGAAGCTTTCTTT	CASSYSYRNTEAFF
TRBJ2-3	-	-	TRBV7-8	TGTGCCAGCAGCCTCCCGAGAGTGGTTCTTAGCACAGATACGCAGTATTTT	CASSLPRVVLSTDTQYF
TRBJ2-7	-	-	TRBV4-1	TGCGCCAGCAGCCCAGTCGGGGGAGGCGAGCAGTACTTC	CASSPVGGGEQYF
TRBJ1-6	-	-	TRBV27	TGTGCCAGCAGCCCCCAAGGGGAACCCCTCCACTTT	CASSPQGEPLHF
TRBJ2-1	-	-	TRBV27	TGTGCCAGCAGTTTAGGGGTAGGGGGCTACAATGAGCAGTTCTTC	CASSLGVGGYNEQFF
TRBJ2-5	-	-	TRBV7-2	TGTGCCAGCAGCACAGGAAGGGGGGAGACCCAGTACTTC	CASSTGRGETQYF
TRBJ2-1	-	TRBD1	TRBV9	TGTGCCAGCAGCGTAGGAGGGGGAAGGGGGCCAAATGAGCAGTTCTTC	CASSVGGGRGPNEQFF
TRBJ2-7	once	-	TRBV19	TGTGCCAGTAGTATAGATGCGGGCTCCATCACCTACGAGCAGTACTTC	CASSIDAGSITYEQYF
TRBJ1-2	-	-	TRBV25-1	TGTGCCAGCAGTGATGGACGGAACTATGGCTACACCTTC	CASSDGRNYGYTF
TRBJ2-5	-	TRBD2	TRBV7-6	TGTGCCAGCAGCCTCCTTCTTCTTACCGGGAGGGGAGGGACCCAGTACTTC	CASSLLLLTGRGGTQYF
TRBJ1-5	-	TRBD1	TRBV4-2	TGTGCCAGCAGTGAGAGACAGGGGGTTAATCAGCCCCAGCATTTT	CASSERQGVNQPQHF
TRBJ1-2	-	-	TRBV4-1	TGCGCCAGCAGCCAAGACCCGGGGGCTAGGTATGGCTACACCTTC	CASSQDPGARYGYTF
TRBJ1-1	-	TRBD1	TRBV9	TGTGCCAGCAGCGTAGGGACAGGGATGAACACTGAAGCTTTCTTT	CASSVGTGMNTEAFF
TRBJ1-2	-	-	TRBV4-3	TGCGCCAGCAGCCAAGCGGGAGTTAAGGGAGGCTACACCTTC	CASSQAGVKGGYTF
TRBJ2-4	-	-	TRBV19	TGTGCCAGTAGTACGACGGGGACGCTAGCCAAAAACATTCAGTACTTC	CASSTTGTLAKNIQYF
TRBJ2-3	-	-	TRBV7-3	TGTGCCAGCAGCTTGGGTACTAGCACAGATACGCAGTATTTT	CASSLGTSTDTQYF
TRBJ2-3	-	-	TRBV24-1	TGTGCCACCAGTGATGTGGGTTACACAGATACGCAGTATTTT	CATSDVGYTDTQYF
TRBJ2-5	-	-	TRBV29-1	TGCAGCGTTGAAGTTGGTGTAGGGACCCAGTACTTC	CSVEVGVGTQYF
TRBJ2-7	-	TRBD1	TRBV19	TGTGCCAGTAGTTGGGTGGGACAGGGCTACGAGCAGTACTTC	CASSWVGQGYEQYF
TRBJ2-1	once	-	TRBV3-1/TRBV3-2	TGTGCCAGCAGCCGGTTGATCCATGAGCAGTTCTTC	CASSRLIHEQFF
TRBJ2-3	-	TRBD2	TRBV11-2	TGTGCCAGCAGCTTAGATAGACTAGCCACAGATACGCAGTATTTT	CASSLDRLATDTQYF
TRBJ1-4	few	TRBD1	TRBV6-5	TGTGCCAGCAGTTTACTCGGGACAGGCCTTAATGAAAAACTGTTTTTT	CASSLLGTGLNEKLFF
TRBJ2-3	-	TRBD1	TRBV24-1	TGTGCCACCAGTGACCAGGGACAGGGGGCGCTTGATACGCAGTATTTT	CATSDQGQGALDTQYF
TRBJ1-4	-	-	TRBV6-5	TGTGCCAGCAGTTACTCGTCGGGAGGCGGTAATGAAAAACTGTTTTTT	CASSYSSGGGNEKLFF
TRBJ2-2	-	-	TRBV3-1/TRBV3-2	TGTGCCAGCAGGGGACGGGAAGACACCGGGGAGCTGTTTTTT	CASRGREDTGELFF
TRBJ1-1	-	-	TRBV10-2	TGCGCCACCCAAGGCCAGGGCCCCACTGAAGCTTTCTTT	CATQGQGPTEAFF
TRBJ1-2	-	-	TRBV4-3	TGCGCCAGCAGCCCTACAGCTAACTATGGCTACACCTTC	CASSPTANYGYTF
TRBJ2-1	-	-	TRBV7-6	TGTGCCACCTCGGGGGAGACTAGTATCTACAATGAGCAGTTCTTC	CATSGETSIYNEQFF
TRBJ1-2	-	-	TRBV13	TGTGCCAGCAGCTTAGAGGGCTCTGGCTACACCTTC	CASSLEGSGYTF
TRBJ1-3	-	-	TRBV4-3	TGCGCCAGCAGCGATTCGGTCAGCTCTGGAAACACCATATATTTT	CASSDSVSSGNTIYF
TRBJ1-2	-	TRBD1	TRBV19	TGTGCCAGTACCCCCGCCGGCAGGGGGCTTGTCAACTATGGCTACACCTTC	CASTPAGRGLVNYGYTF
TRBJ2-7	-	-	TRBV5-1	TGCGCCAGCAGCTTGGACCGGGTCTCCGTGCACGAGCAGTACTTC	CASSLDRVSVHEQYF
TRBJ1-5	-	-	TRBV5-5	TGTGCCAGCAGCTTGGAGGGAAGCAATCAGCCCCAGCATTTT	CASSLEGSNQPQHF
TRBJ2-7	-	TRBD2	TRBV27	TGTGCCAGCAGTTGGGCGGGGGGGAGCTCCTACGAGCAGTACTTC	CASSWAGGSSYEQYF
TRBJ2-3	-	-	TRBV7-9	TGTGCCAGCAGCTATGCTCGCGTAGGGTTTGAAAGGACGACAGATACGCAGTATTTT	CASSYARVGFERTTDTQYF
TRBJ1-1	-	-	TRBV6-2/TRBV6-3	TGTGCCAGCAGTTACGAGACAGTGAACACTGAAGCTTTCTTT	CASSYETVNTEAFF
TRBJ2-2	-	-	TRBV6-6	TGTGCCAGCAGTCGCCCCAAGAGTCCCGGGGAGCTGTTTTTT	CASSRPKSPGELFF